This TCR beta chain was observed in a study of immune evolution from preneoplasia to lung adenocarcinoma. Study outcomes and limitations: Normal lung had the highest top T cell clone frequencies.

The CDR3 loop spans 13 amino acids. The V gene lost 5 bases and the J gene lost 4 bases, with 12 bases spanning the gap. The germline CDR1 and CDR2 sequences are SGDLS and YYNGEE. The method was immunoSEQ multiplex PCR; TCRdb's version includes in-frame clones alone and lacks a portion of them. The sample yields more than 6,500 clones, 80% seen once. As to this clone: Its antigen is unknown.

Resections took place in Japan or China from about 2013 to 2017. The receptor was derived from a person between 70 and 80 years old with lung adenocarcinoma. What was sequenced was FFPE adjacent normal lung tissue. V is TRBV9 and J is TRBJ1-1; D perhaps matches TRBD1 (6 bases). For the CDR3, the DNA is TGTGCCAGCAGTCCTACAGGGCCCACTGAAGCTTTCTTT. It encodes CASSPTGPTEAFF. Full variable domain (rest looked up from reference TRBV9 and TRBJ1-1): DSGVTQTPKHLITATGQRVTLRCSPRSGDLSVYWYQQSLDQGLQFLIQYYNGEERAKGNILERFSAQQFPDLHSELNLSSLELGDSALYFCASSPTGPTEAFFGQGTRLTVV.